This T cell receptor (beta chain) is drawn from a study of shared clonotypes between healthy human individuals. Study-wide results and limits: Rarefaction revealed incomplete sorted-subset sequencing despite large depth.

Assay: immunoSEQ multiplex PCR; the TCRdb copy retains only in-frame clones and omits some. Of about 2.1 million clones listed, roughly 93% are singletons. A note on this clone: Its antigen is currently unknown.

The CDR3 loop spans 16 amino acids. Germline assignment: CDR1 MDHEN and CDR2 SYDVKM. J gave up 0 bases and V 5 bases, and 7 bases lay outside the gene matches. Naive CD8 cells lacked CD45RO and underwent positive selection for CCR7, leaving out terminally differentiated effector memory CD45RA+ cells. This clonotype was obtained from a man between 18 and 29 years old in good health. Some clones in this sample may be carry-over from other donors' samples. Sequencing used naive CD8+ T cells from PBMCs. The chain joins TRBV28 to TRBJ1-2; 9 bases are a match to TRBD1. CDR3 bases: TGTGCCAGCAGTATCCCTTGGACAGGGGCTAACTATGGCTACACCTTC. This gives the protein CASSIPWTGANYGYTF.